Described below is a single T cell receptor (beta chain) sequence and its context. Its antigen remains unidentified. The data were obtained in a study of T cell responses to AZD1222 COVID-19 vaccine. Points from the study as a whole: Of the AZD1222 recipients, only six were seropositive at baseline. Increases in Spike-specific TCR breadth and depth were seen after two AZD1222 doses. Unmutated variant regions are reportedly targeted by nearly half of spike-specific TCRs.

Data came from immunoSEQ multiplex PCR; TCRdb stores just in-frame clones and leaves some out. The sample includes about 120,000 clones, approximately 90% of them seen just once. Researchers grouped second doses given at about 4 or about 12 weeks into one pool. The TCR sequence derives from an adult who received the AZD1222 COVID-19 vaccine. The specimen comprised peripheral blood, sampled 28 days after the second AZD1222 dose.

CDR3 amino acids: CASSQEVSVRYNEQFF. The CDR3 DNA reads TGTGCCAGCAGCCAAGAGGTGAGCGTACGTTACAATGAGCAGTTCTTC. The chain carries TRBV14 and TRBJ2-1; D is ambiguous. Germline lookup yields CDR1 SGHDN and CDR2 FVKESK. There are 16 residues in the CDR3. Trimming pared 0 bases from V and 4 bases from J, leaving 13 bases between.